The 9 T cell receptor beta chains reported below all come from one sample, sequenced in a study of cytomegalovirus exposure and HLA in healthy donors. The PCR used 60 Vbeta and 13 Jbeta primers. Profiled with immunoSEQ multiplex PCR; TCRdb holds only in-frame clones, not every one. The sample shows about 200,000 clones, roughly four fifths of them seen only once. The specimen sequenced was PBMCs. These receptors all come from a woman aged 45-65 years in good health and CMV-seropositive.

The V and J genes are TRBV4-3 and TRBJ1-2; D remains unclear. The germline gives CDR1 LGHNA, CDR2 YSLEER. Trimming shortened V by 1 base and J by 5 bases, and 14 bases separated the two germline ends. The CDR3 has 15 residues. The CDR3 sequence is CASSQAAGGGYGYTF. Written as DNA, the CDR3 is TGCGCCAGCAGCCAAGCTGCAGGAGGAGGTTATGGCTACACCTTC.

Only one count was recorded for this clone. The chain uses TRBV7-9 and TRBJ1-6; tentative D call: TRBD1 (5 bases). The V end lost 6 bases, the J end lost 10 bases, and 16 bases lay between the germline ends. Germline CDR1 reads SEHNR; CDR2 reads FQNEAQ (reference sequence). The CDR3 runs to 14 residues. The CDR3 nucleotides read TGTGCCAGCAGGGACACGGGGGTTAAATCACCCCTCCACTTT. The encoded protein is CASRDTGVKSPLHF.

This chain connects TRBV14 to TRBJ1-6; the D gene is possibly TRBD1 (5 bases). CDR1 is SGHDN and CDR2 is FVKESK in the germline V gene. CDR3 length equals 14 residues. Trimming stripped 1 base from V and 4 bases from J, with 5 bases between. Here the CDR3 DNA reads TGTGCCAGCAGCCAAGGACAGTATAATTCACCCCTCCACTTT. This gives the protein CASSQGQYNSPLHF.

The chain recombines TRBV19 with TRBJ2-1, with D maybe TRBD1 (6 bases). Between the trimmed V and J ends, which lost 7 bases and 0 bases, there was a span of 16 bases. This CDR3 region has 16 residues. Germline CDR1 and CDR2: LNHDA and SQIVND (reference sequence). The CDR3: CASTPMQGSSYNEQFF. CDR3 nucleotide sequence: TGTGCCAGTACCCCAATGCAGGGGAGCTCCTACAATGAGCAGTTCTTC.

This clone was seen once. The gene calls are TRBV7-2 and TRBJ2-3; D is perhaps TRBD1 (6 bases). The CDR3 length is 14 residues. Germline V gene sequence: CDR1 SGHTA, CDR2 FQGNSA. V was clipped by 5 bases and J by 2 bases, with 11 bases between them. The CDR3 reads CASSGGQITDTQYF. The CDR3 nucleotides are TGTGCCAGCAGCGGGGGACAAATCACAGATACGCAGTATTTT.

This chain joins TRBV5-1 and TRBJ2-1; D is unresolved. Germline loops: CDR1 SGHRS, CDR2 YFSETQ. Trimming pared 5 bases from V and 5 bases from J, leaving 5 bases between. There are 11 residues in the CDR3. CDR3 nucleotides: TGCGCCAGCAGGGAGAACAATGAGCAGTTCTTC. Its translation is CASRENNEQFF.

V and J are TRBV9 and TRBJ2-1; TRBD2 matches 9 bases. This CDR3 region has 17 residues. Germline-derived CDR1 and CDR2 are SGDLS and YYNGEE. With V trimmed by 0 bases and J by 3 bases, 7 bases remained unmatched. CDR3: CASSVGVGGGDYNEQFF. CDR3 in DNA: TGTGCCAGCAGCGTAGGAGTAGGCGGGGGGGACTACAATGAGCAGTTCTTC. Drawing the rest from reference TRBV9 and TRBJ2-1, the complete variable domain is DSGVTQTPKHLITATGQRVTLRCSPRSGDLSVYWYQQSLDQGLQFLIQYYNGEERAKGNILERFSAQQFPDLHSELNLSSLELGDSALYFCASSVGVGGGDYNEQFFGPGTRLTVL.

This rearrangement joins TRBV19 to TRBJ2-5; 7 bases are a match to TRBD1. The V gene end was trimmed by 8 bases and the J gene end by 4 bases; junction bases not matched to a gene: 7. CDR1 and CDR2 from the germline V gene are LNHDA and SQIVND (reference sequence). This CDR3 has 13 amino acids. The CDR3: CASGQTGTETQYF. For the CDR3, the DNA is TGTGCCAGTGGCCAGACAGGGACAGAGACCCAGTACTTC.

This chain links TRBV6-6 with TRBJ2-7, with 7 nucleotides matching TRBD2. Germline V lookup: CDR1 MNHNY, CDR2 SVGAGI (reference sequence). The length of the CDR3 is 15 residues. V shed 4 bases, J shed 4 bases, and the junction held 10 bases outside the gene matches. The CDR3 loop reads CASSFPPGGGYEQYF. CDR3 nucleotide sequence: TGTGCCAGCAGTTTCCCTCCGGGAGGAGGTTACGAGCAGTACTTC.